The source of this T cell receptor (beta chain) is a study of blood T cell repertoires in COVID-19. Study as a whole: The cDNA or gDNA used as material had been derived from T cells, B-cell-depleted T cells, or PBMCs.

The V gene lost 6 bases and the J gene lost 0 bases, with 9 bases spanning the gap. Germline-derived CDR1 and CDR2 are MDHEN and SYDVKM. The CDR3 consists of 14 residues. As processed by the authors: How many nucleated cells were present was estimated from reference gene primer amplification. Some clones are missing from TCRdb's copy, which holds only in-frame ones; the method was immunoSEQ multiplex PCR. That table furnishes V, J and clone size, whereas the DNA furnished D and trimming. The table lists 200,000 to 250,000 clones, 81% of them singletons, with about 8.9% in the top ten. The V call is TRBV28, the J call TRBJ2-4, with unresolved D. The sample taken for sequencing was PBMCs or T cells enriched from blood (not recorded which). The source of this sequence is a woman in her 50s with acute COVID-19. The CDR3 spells CASSHQVAKNIQYF. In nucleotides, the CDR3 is TGTGCCAGCAGCCATCAGGTAGCCAAAAACATTCAGTACTTC.